The 14 T cell receptor beta chains reported below all come from one sample, sequenced in a study of shared clonotypes between healthy human individuals. Libraries were prepared by immunoSEQ multiplex PCR; TCRdb keeps only in-frame clonotypes and omits some of them. The table has around 1.6 million clones, approximately 98% seen once. Input material: naive CD4+ T cells sorted from blood. The subset was: CD45RA+ positively selected. Every receptor here comes from a man aged 25 to 40 in good health.

This chain joins TRBV9 and TRBJ2-1, with 13 bases matching TRBD2. CDR3 length: 21 residues. The V and J ends lost 3 bases and 4 bases, in that order; junction bases with no gene match: 19. Per germline, CDR1 SGDLS and CDR2 YYNGEE. The CDR3 bases are TGTGCCAGCAGCGCTTCCCGCCGCGGACTAGCGGGAGAATGGGGATACAATGAGCAGTTCTTC. Its translation: CASSASRRGLAGEWGYNEQFF. Drawing the rest from reference TRBV9 and TRBJ2-1, the complete variable domain is DSGVTQTPKHLITATGQRVTLRCSPRSGDLSVYWYQQSLDQGLQFLIQYYNGEERAKGNILERFSAQQFPDLHSELNLSSLELGDSALYFCASSASRRGLAGEWGYNEQFFGPGTRLTVL.

As for this clone: The junction shows a germline mismatch at one end, possibly a read error. The chain links TRBV5-4 to TRBJ2-7; D is possibly TRBD1 (5 bases). The CDR3 contains 12 residues. The germline gives CDR1 SGHNT, CDR2 YYREEE (reference sequence). CDR3 sequence (DNA): TGTGCCAGCAGCTTGGATTCTGGGGCCAGTGGGTTC. This gives the protein CASSLDSGASGF.

The V call is TRBV5-1, the J call TRBJ1-2; 11 positions match TRBD1. Germline loops: CDR1 SGHRS, CDR2 YFSETQ. Trimming cost V 4 bases and J 5 bases; bases outside gene matches: 4. CDR3 length: 14 amino acids. The CDR3, as DNA: TGCGCCAGCAGCGGAGGACAGGGGGCTTATGGCTACACCTTC. It codes for CASSGGQGAYGYTF.

This clone was seen only once. The chain couples TRBV14 to TRBJ2-1; TRBD2 matches 11 bases. Germline assignment: CDR1 SGHDN and CDR2 FVKESK. The CDR3 contains 16 residues. Losses at the gene ends were 4 bases for V and 7 bases for J; bases not matched to a gene: 9. The CDR3 protein is CASSREPGLAANEQFF. The CDR3 DNA follows: TGTGCCAGCAGCCGAGAACCGGGACTAGCGGCTAATGAGCAGTTCTTC.

This sequence joins TRBV7-9 and TRBJ2-7; D tentatively fits TRBD1 or TRBD2 (5 bases each). Between the trimmed V and J ends, which lost 4 bases and 0 bases, there was a span of 13 bases. Germline values: CDR1 SEHNR, CDR2 FQNEAQ (reference sequence). This CDR3 is built from 15 residues. The CDR3 here is CASSSRDPSSYEQYF. DNA for the CDR3: TGTGCCAGCAGCTCCCGGGACCCGAGCTCCTACGAGCAGTACTTC. Based on the CDR3 plus reference TRBV7-9 and TRBJ2-7, the full variable domain is DTGVSQNPRHKITKRGQNVTFRCDPISEHNRLYWYRQTLGQGPEFLTYFQNEAQLEKSRLLSDRFSAERPKGSFSTLEIQRTEQGDSAMYLCASSSRDPSSYEQYFGPGTRLTVT.

The rearrangement links TRBV19 to TRBJ1-4, with D possibly being TRBD1 (5 bases). Trimming removed 6 bases at V and 4 bases at J, with 9 bases between. The germline gives CDR1 LNHDA, CDR2 SQIVND (reference sequence). There are 13 residues in the CDR3. The CDR3 coding sequence is TGTGCCAGTAGCACAGGAAATAATGAAAAACTGTTTTTT. Translating it yields CASSTGNNEKLFF.

This rearrangement joins TRBV28 to TRBJ1-2; a weak D match, TRBD1 (5 bases). With 4 bases removed from V and 4 bases from J, the gap between germline ends came to 28 bases. The CDR3 is 19 residues long. Germline assignment: CDR1 MDHEN and CDR2 SYDVKM. CDR3 nucleotides: TGTGCCAGCAGTTGGGCCCGGGGGACTGTGAGAGACCGTGGCTATGGCTACACCTTC. Its translation is CASSWARGTVRDRGYGYTF.

This clone showed up just once. The DNA of the CDR3 is TGCGCCAGCAGCGGGTCTGCAACTAATGAAAAACTGTTTTTT. The encoded protein is CASSGSATNEKLFF. The chain is built from TRBV5-1 and TRBJ1-4, with D unclear. V gave up 4 bases and J gave up 0 bases, with 7 bases separating them. Germline CDR1 SGHRS, CDR2 YFSETQ. CDR3 length: 14 amino acids.

This chain connects TRBV9 to TRBJ2-7; no clear D gene. Germline CDR1 reads SGDLS; CDR2 reads YYNGEE. V was trimmed by 4 bases and J by 2 bases, leaving 13 bases between them. The CDR3 contains 14 residues. The CDR3 DNA sequence: TGTGCCAGCAGCCCAACGGAAACGGCCTACGAGCAGTACTTC. As protein: CASSPTETAYEQYF.

The chain joins TRBV5-1 to TRBJ2-1; TRBD2 aligns across 7 bases. Germline V CDR1 and CDR2: SGHRS, YFSETQ. V was pared by 2 bases and J by 5 bases, with 10 bases of the junction left unmatched. CDR3 length equals 16 residues. CDR3 sequence reads: CASSLRTRSVNNEQFF. In DNA, the CDR3 is TGCGCCAGCAGCTTACGGACTAGATCCGTCAACAATGAGCAGTTCTTC.

The chain links TRBV28 to TRBJ1-5, with D unclear. Germline CDR1 reads MDHEN; CDR2 reads SYDVKM. The CDR3 runs to 16 residues. Trimming removed 2 bases at V and 6 bases at J, with 17 bases between. Here the CDR3 reads CASSLAVMAGSQPQHF. Here the CDR3 DNA reads TGTGCCAGCAGTTTAGCCGTCATGGCGGGGAGTCAGCCCCAGCATTTT.

The chain combines TRBV9 with TRBJ1-1, with D possibly TRBD1 on 5 matching bases. V gave up 3 bases and J gave up 1 base, with 10 bases separating them. This CDR3 comprises 14 residues. Germline V CDR1 and CDR2: SGDLS, YYNGEE. CDR3 sequence reads: CASSGDGRNTEAFF. CDR3 nucleotides: TGTGCCAGCAGCGGGGACGGACGGAACACTGAAGCTTTCTTT.

This rearrangement joins TRBV5-1 to TRBJ2-1; 12 bases are shared with TRBD1. V shed 9 bases and J 4 bases; nucleotides not matched to a gene: 5. The CDR3 sequence is 14 residues long. Germline V gene lookup returns CDR1 SGHRS and CDR2 YFSETQ. CDR3 sequence reads: CATSGQGAYNEQFF. In DNA form, the CDR3 reads TGCGCCACTTCGGGACAGGGGGCATACAATGAGCAGTTCTTC.

The chain joins TRBV11-2 to TRBJ2-3; 9 bases map to TRBD1. The germline gives CDR1 SGHAT, CDR2 FQNNGV. The J segment lost 4 bases and the V segment lost 6 bases, leaving 8 bases of the junction unmatched. The CDR3 sequence is 15 residues long. The CDR3 region is CASRPRDRDADTQYF. CDR3 DNA: TGTGCCAGCAGACCCCGGGACAGGGATGCAGATACGCAGTATTTT. The full variable domain, completed using reference TRBV11-2 and TRBJ2-3, is EAGVAQSPRYKIIEKRQSVAFWCNPISGHATLYWYQQILGQGPKLLIQFQNNGVVDDSQLPKDRFSAERLKGVDSTLKIQPAKLEDSAVYLCASRPRDRDADTQYFGPGTRLTVL.